This is a list of T cell receptor beta chains from one sample in a study of shared clonotypes between healthy human individuals. Sequenced by immunoSEQ multiplex PCR; TCRdb stores in-frame clones only, minus some. Among about 1 million clones, about 74% were seen once, and the ten largest hold approximately 1.5%. The sample consisted of memory CD4+ T cells sorted from blood. These receptors were obtained from a man between 18 and 35 years old in good health. Each CDR3 is given with its conserved first and last residue. D genes are given only for firm matches. A row's size may be missing; if present it is once, few, many or a size class.

TRBJ1-2 | TRBV29-1 | - | TRBD1 | TGCAGCGTCGTGGGACAGGGTCACGGCTACACCTTC | CSVVGQGHGYTF
TRBJ2-7 | TRBV27 | - | TRBD2 | TGTGCCAGCAGTTTAGGGGGGGTTACCTACGAGCAGTACTTC | CASSLGGVTYEQYF
TRBJ2-1 | TRBV5-6 | - | - | TGTGCCAGCAGCTGGAGAGGAACTGGGCCCTACAATGAGCAGTTCTTC | CASSWRGTGPYNEQFF
TRBJ2-5 | TRBV7-9 | once | - | TGTGCCGGAAGGACATCCTCACGGACCCAGTACTTC | CAGRTSSRTQYF
TRBJ2-5 | TRBV4-1 | few | TRBD1 | TGCGCCAGCAGCCGGGACAGCCAAGAGACCCAGTACTTC | CASSRDSQETQYF
TRBJ2-3 | TRBV5-1 | - | - | TGCGCCAGCAGTCAAGCGGGCACAGATACGCAGTATTTT | CASSQAGTDTQYF
TRBJ1-2 | TRBV6-6 | - | - | TGTGCCAGCAGTTACCGGGACACCCGTGGCTATGGCTACACCTTC | CASSYRDTRGYGYTF
TRBJ2-6 | TRBV5-6 | - | TRBD2 | TGTGCCAGCACCCCCGGGGGGACTGGGGCCAACGTCCTGACTTTC | CASTPGGTGANVLTF
TRBJ2-2 | TRBV5-4 | many | - | TGTGCCAGCAGCCCCACGGTCGGATCGGGCACCGGGGAGCTGTTTTTT | CASSPTVGSGTGELFF
TRBJ1-2 | TRBV18 | - | TRBD1 | TGTGCCAGCTCACCAAGGACAGGGGAGAACTATGGCTACACCTTC | CASSPRTGENYGYTF
TRBJ2-3 | TRBV9 | - | TRBD2 | TGTGCCAGCAGCGTAGAGGGAGGAGCGGGAGGAGTAGATACGCAGTATTTT | CASSVEGGAGGVDTQYF
TRBJ2-5 | TRBV25-1 | once | TRBD1 | TGTGCCAGCAGTATAATACGGACAGGAGGCTTAGAGACCCAGTACTTC | CASSIIRTGGLETQYF
TRBJ1-1 | TRBV5-3 | - | - | TGTGCCAGAAGCCGACGGGACAACCACACTGAAGCTTTCTTT | CARSRRDNHTEAFF
TRBJ1-4 | TRBV28 | - | - | TGTGCCAGCAGTTTAAAGCTGCCTCCCTGGGGTGAAAAACTGTTTTTT | CASSLKLPPWGEKLFF
TRBJ2-5 | TRBV2 | - | - | TGTGCCAGCAAACGACAAGATATGGTAGAGACCCAGTACTTC | CASKRQDMVETQYF
TRBJ2-3 | TRBV11-3 | - | TRBD2 | TGTGCCAGCAGCCCCGGTTTAAGCGGGGGCACAGATACGCAGTATTTT | CASSPGLSGGTDTQYF
TRBJ1-5 | TRBV19 | - | TRBD1 | TGTGCCACTAGAGAGACAGGGTTTGATCAGCCCCAGCATTTT | CATRETGFDQPQHF
TRBJ2-3 | TRBV7-9 | - | TRBD2 | TGTGCCAGCAGGGCTAGCGGGGGGCGTATCACAGATACGCAGTATTTT | CASRASGGRITDTQYF
TRBJ1-5 | TRBV7-2 | - | - | TGTGCCAGCAGCTTAATAGGCGGACAGCCCCAGCATTTT | CASSLIGGQPQHF
TRBJ2-7 | TRBV10-2 | - | TRBD2 | TGCGCCAGCGGACTAGCGGGAAGCTCCTACGAGCAGTACTTC | CASGLAGSSYEQYF
TRBJ2-5 | TRBV18 | - | - | TGTGCCAGCTCACCAATAGGGCTCCAAAGCCAAGAGACCCAGTACTTC | CASSPIGLQSQETQYF
TRBJ1-1 | TRBV25-1 | few | TRBD1 | TGTGCCAGCAGTGATCAGGGGGCCTGGAACACTGAAGCTTTCTTT | CASSDQGAWNTEAFF
TRBJ2-3 | TRBV30 | - | TRBD1 | TGTGCCTGGAGTGTACAAGACAGGGAGTCTTTT | CAWSVQDRESF
TRBJ1-5 | TRBV11-3 | - | - | TGTGCCAGCAGCTCCCCGGGACAACGATCTACTTATCAGCCCCAGCATTTT | CASSSPGQRSTYQPQHF
TRBJ2-7 | TRBV28 | many | TRBD2 | TGTGCCAGCAGCACTAGCGGGCCTTCCTACGAGCAGTACTTC | CASSTSGPSYEQYF
TRBJ1-1 | TRBV5-6 | - | - | TGTGCCAGCAGCTTGGCGGGGGCGTGGGAAGCTTTCTTT | CASSLAGAWEAFF
TRBJ2-3 | TRBV5-6 | - | - | TGTGCCAGCAGCACCCGAGATACGCAGTATTTT | CASSTRDTQYF
TRBJ2-7 | TRBV2 | - | - | TGTGCCAGCAGCGGTGATATTTCGTACGAGCAGTACTTC | CASSGDISYEQYF
TRBJ2-1 | TRBV7-6 | - | - | TGTGCCAGCAGCTTAGATAATGCGAATGAGCAGTTCTTC | CASSLDNANEQFF
TRBJ2-3 | TRBV30 | - | TRBD1 | TGTGCCTGGGGGGACAGGAGAATCACAGATACGCAGTATTTT | CAWGDRRITDTQYF
TRBJ1-4 | TRBV5-1 | - | - | TGCGCCAGCAGGGCTACAGGGACAACTAATGAAAAACTGTTTTTT | CASRATGTTNEKLFF
TRBJ1-1 | TRBV2 | few | TRBD1 | TGTGCCAGCAGGAGGAGGGGACAGTCAGGGGTGAACACTGAAGCTTTCTTT | CASRRRGQSGVNTEAFF
TRBJ2-3 | TRBV2 | - | - | TGTGCCAGCAGTGAGGAGCGGGCAGATACGCAGTATTTT | CASSEERADTQYF
TRBJ2-5 | TRBV15 | - | - | TGTGCCACCAGCAGAGGTGGAGTGCAGCAAGAGACCCAGTACTTC | CATSRGGVQQETQYF
TRBJ1-6 | TRBV10-3 | many | - | TGTGCCATCAGTGATCGGGGGGCCGATTCACCCCTCCACTTT | CAISDRGADSPLHF
TRBJ2-7 | TRBV10-3 | few | - | TGTGCCATCAGTGAGGGTCCGGGAGCCTCCTACGAGCAGTACTTC | CAISEGPGASYEQYF
TRBJ1-4 | TRBV12-5 | - | - | TGTGCTAGTGGTTCTCGGACCTCTCAGAAACTGTTTTTT | CASGSRTSQKLFF
TRBJ2-5 | TRBV7-8 | - | TRBD2 | TGTGCCAGCAGCTTATCCCCTAGCGGGAGGTCAGAGACCCAGTACTTC | CASSLSPSGRSETQYF
TRBJ1-1 | TRBV5-1 | - | - | TGCGCCAGCAGCCCCTCCGGCCATATCCTTATGAACACTGAAGCTTTCTTT | CASSPSGHILMNTEAFF
TRBJ2-6 | TRBV18 | - | TRBD1 | TGTGCCAGCTCACCACCCGGGACAGGGGCTTGGGCCAACGTCCTGACTTTC | CASSPPGTGAWANVLTF
TRBJ2-5 | TRBV7-2 | few | - | TGTGCCAGCAGCGCCGACAGTCCCGGGACCCAGTACTTC | CASSADSPGTQYF
TRBJ2-2 | TRBV7-9 | - | - | TGTGCCAGCAGCCGCTCCGGGGGCACCGGGGAGCTGTTTTTT | CASSRSGGTGELFF
TRBJ2-5 | TRBV5-1 | - | - | TGCGCCAGCAGCTTAGGGGTAATGGGTTCCCAAGAGACCCAGTACTTC | CASSLGVMGSQETQYF
TRBJ2-7 | TRBV5-4 | - | - | TGTGCCAGCAGCTTGGCGTCAGGGGCCGAGCAGTACTTC | CASSLASGAEQYF
TRBJ2-7 | TRBV10-1 | - | TRBD2 | TGCGCCAGTAGCGGGAGTACCTACGAGCAGTACTTC | CASSGSTYEQYF
TRBJ1-4 | TRBV6-1 | - | - | TGTGCCAGCGCGGCAGCGAGCGGAACTAATGAAAAACTGTTTTTT | CASAAASGTNEKLFF
TRBJ2-3 | TRBV5-1 | once | - | TGCGCCAGCAGCTTGGCAGCCCCAGATACGCAGTATTTT | CASSLAAPDTQYF
TRBJ2-4 | TRBV2 | - | TRBD2 | TGTGCCAGCACCCCTCCCAGAGGGAGGGAGAAAAACATTCAGTACTTC | CASTPPRGREKNIQYF
TRBJ2-7 | TRBV21-1 | - | - | TGTGCCACCTCGGCCTTCCCAAGCTACGAGCAGTACTTC | CATSAFPSYEQYF
TRBJ2-5 | TRBV6-1 | - | - | TGTGCCAGCAGTGAAGGTTCCGCCAACCAAGAGACCCAGTACTTC | CASSEGSANQETQYF
TRBJ1-1 | TRBV7-9 | once | - | TGTGCCAGCAGCCCGAATTACCGGAACACTGAAGCTTTCTTT | CASSPNYRNTEAFF
TRBJ1-5 | TRBV6-1 | - | TRBD1 | TGTGCCAGCAGTCAGGGACAGGCCGCCCAGCCCCAGCATTTT | CASSQGQAAQPQHF
TRBJ2-7 | TRBV5-6 | few | - | TGTGCCAGCAGCCGATGGACAGAATCCTACGAGCAGTACTTC | CASSRWTESYEQYF
TRBJ1-4 | TRBV6-8 | - | TRBD1 | TGTGCCAGCAATAGCCGGGACAGACGTGAAAAACTGTTTTTT | CASNSRDRREKLFF